The present T cell receptor beta chain was sequenced within a study of shared clonotypes between healthy human individuals. Study-level information: Aged 18 to 49, the donors were a couple of women and a few men.

Whole-study results and caveats: Naive subsets, compared against memory subsets, generally had larger estimated richness values. The small donor group covered limited genetic and exposure diversity. Between a few donors, naive CD4 clonotypes were shared at a level of about 5.3%.

Profiling relied on immunoSEQ multiplex PCR, and the TCRdb table lists in-frame clones only, not all of them. The repertoire holds some 1 million clones, with roughly 70% as singletons. As for this clone: The antigen remains undetermined.

Germline lookup yields CDR1 ENHRY and CDR2 SYGVKD. The CDR3 runs 14 residues. V was pared by 5 bases and J by 0 bases, with 9 bases between. The origin of this receptor is a man aged 18-30 years in good health. The chain carries TRBV10-3 and TRBJ2-3; D is unclear. Sequencing was performed on memory CD4+ T cells sorted from blood. Documented subset: CD45RA-negative fraction. The CDR3 is CAISNLGSTDTQYF. The CDR3 DNA reads as TGTGCCATCAGTAATTTGGGGAGCACAGATACGCAGTATTTT.